Sequencing of this T cell receptor (beta chain) was carried out in a study of regulatory T cells in long-lasting Graves disease. This clonotype was seen only a few times. Indicated time point: persistent/refractory GD, antithyroid drugs over 5 years with positive TRAb. RNA from PBMCs was the source of the TCR library. Sequencing libraries for TCR beta were prepared with iRepertoire HTBI primers and Arm-PCR of CDR3 regions. TCRdb independently ran MiXCR on the multiplex PCR reads; one entry per CDR3 protein. The sample consists of approximately 500,000 distinct CDR3 sequences, roughly a fifth of them appearing once. The CDR3 runs to 15 residues. Germline CDR1 and CDR2: MGHDK and SYGVNS. J gave up 0 bases and V 3 bases, and 4 bases lay outside the gene matches.

Sample: peripheral blood mononuclear cells (PBMCs), taken when the disease was refractory, from a patient treated with antithyroid drugs. The receptor was derived from a female donor with Graves disease. This chain connects TRBV25-1 to TRBJ1-1; 7 positions agree with TRBD1. The CDR3 sequence is CASSEVTGLNTEAFF. The CDR3 nucleotides read TGTGCCAGCAGTGAGGTGACAGGGTTGAACACTGAAGCTTTCTTT.